The 20 T cell receptor beta chains below all came from one sample that was sequenced in a study of blood T cell repertoires in COVID-19. Profiled with immunoSEQ multiplex PCR; TCRdb holds only in-frame clones, not every one. The sample consists of about half a million clones, roughly 88% of them appearing once. The source material was peripheral blood. The receptors stem from a human donor in a cohort sampled during active COVID-19.

This chain connects TRBV27 to TRBJ1-6; 10 nucleotides line up with TRBD1. This CDR3 spans 14 amino acids. With V trimmed by 4 bases and J by 7 bases, 1 base remained unmatched. The germline gives CDR1 MNHEY, CDR2 SMNVEV (reference sequence). As DNA, the CDR3 is TGTGCCAGCAGTTGGGACAGGGGAAATTCACCCCTCCACTTT. It codes for CASSWDRGNSPLHF.

The chain uses TRBV19 and TRBJ1-3, with D unclear. V gave up 6 bases and J gave up 2 bases, with 14 bases separating them. From germline, CDR1 is LNHDA and CDR2 SQIVND (reference sequence). The CDR3 is 15 amino acids. CDR3 amino acids: CASRPQRAAGNTIYF. CDR3 in DNA: TGTGCCAGTAGACCTCAGAGGGCGGCTGGAAACACCATATATTTT.

The chain joins TRBV6-1 to TRBJ2-1, with D perhaps TRBD1 (6 bases). The length of the CDR3 is 16 residues. Trimming cost V 0 bases and J 10 bases, with 19 bases left between them. The germline CDR1 and CDR2 sequences are MNHNS and SASEGT. The CDR3 is CASSEAVGTGDTEQFF. The CDR3 DNA reads as TGTGCCAGCAGTGAAGCGGTCGGTACTGGGGACACGGAGCAGTTCTTC.

The chain joins TRBV6-6 to TRBJ1-1, with a weak D call TRBD1 (6 bases). The V end was cut by 0 bases, the J end by 3 bases, with 11 bases between. The germline gives CDR1 MNHNY, CDR2 SVGAGI (reference sequence). CDR3 length: 15 amino acids. The CDR3 loop is CASSYSVAGDTEAFF. CDR3 sequence (DNA): TGTGCCAGCAGTTACTCGGTGGCAGGGGACACTGAAGCTTTCTTT.

The V call is TRBV19, the J call TRBJ1-1, with 10 bases identical to TRBD1. CDR1 is LNHDA and CDR2 is SQIVND in the germline V gene (reference sequence). Trimming removed 10 bases from V and 6 bases from J; junction bases left unmatched: 11. The CDR3 runs to 14 residues. CDR3 DNA sequence: TGTGCCATTTCGGGGACAGGGGTATTCGCTGAAGCTTTCTTT. It codes for CAISGTGVFAEAFF.

The rearrangement uses TRBV30 and TRBJ2-1; D is possibly TRBD2 (6 bases). The CDR3 extends over 17 amino acids. The V end lost 4 bases, the J end lost 0 bases, and 19 bases lay between the germline ends. The V gene's germline CDR1 is GTSNPN and CDR2 SVGIG (reference sequence). The CDR3 reads CAWKAEGPSSSYNEQFF. CDR3 nucleotide sequence: TGTGCCTGGAAGGCGGAGGGTCCCTCGAGCTCCTACAATGAGCAGTTCTTC.

The chain carries TRBV27 and TRBJ2-7; D may be TRBD2 (7 bases). There are 14 residues in the CDR3. Germline V gene lookup returns CDR1 MNHEY and CDR2 SMNVEV (reference sequence). The V gene lost 6 bases and the J gene lost 4 bases, with 16 bases spanning the gap. The CDR3 loop reads CASRPQGGPYEQYF. The CDR3, as DNA: TGTGCCAGCAGGCCACAGGGAGGGCCTTACGAGCAGTACTTC.

The V gene is TRBV27, the J gene TRBJ1-2; 9 bases are a match to TRBD1. The CDR3 consists of 14 residues. Germline V gene sequence: CDR1 MNHEY, CDR2 SMNVEV (reference sequence). V lost 6 bases to trimming and J lost 4 bases; unmatched junction nucleotides: 6. The CDR3 nucleotides are TGTGCCAGCAGATTTGCGGGACAGGGCTATGGCTACACCTTC. It encodes CASRFAGQGYGYTF.

This clone was counted a few times. The gene calls are TRBV10-3 and TRBJ1-1; no definite D call. The V gene's germline CDR1 is ENHRY and CDR2 SYGVKD. CDR3 size: 14 residues. Trimming left V 11 bases short and J 0 bases short, with 16 bases between. The CDR3 sequence: CAASPGQMNTEAFF. As DNA, the CDR3 is TGTGCCGCCAGCCCAGGTCAGATGAACACTGAAGCTTTCTTT.

This rearrangement joins TRBV18 to TRBJ2-1; 9 bases are a match to TRBD1. This CDR3 spans 14 amino acids. CDR1 is KGHSH and CDR2 is LQKENI in the germline V gene. V trimming: 1 base; J trimming: 10 bases; junction bases outside the gene matches: 5. The CDR3 loop reads CASSPLGTGTEQFF. In DNA form, the CDR3 reads TGTGCCAGCTCACCACTCGGGACAGGGACCGAGCAGTTCTTC.

The rearrangement joins TRBV10-3 to TRBJ2-2; 11 bases are a match to TRBD1. CDR3 length: 16 amino acids. The J segment lost 4 bases and the V segment lost 0 bases, leaving 1 base of the junction unmatched. Germline CDR1 ENHRY, CDR2 SYGVKD. This CDR3 is CAISESGQGGTGELFF. CDR3 DNA sequence: TGTGCCATCAGTGAGTCGGGACAGGGGGGCACCGGGGAGCTGTTTTTT.

The chain joins TRBV6-4 to TRBJ2-1, with 7 bases aligning to TRBD2. From germline, CDR1 is MRHNA and CDR2 SNTAGT. The CDR3 loop spans 14 amino acids. After removal of 6 bases from V and 7 bases from J, the junction contained 9 bases not matched to a gene. CDR3 DNA: TGTGCCAGCAGCCCCCTCTACGGGGGGAATGAGCAGTTCTTC. Amino acids: CASSPLYGGNEQFF.

This rearrangement joins TRBV7-9 to TRBJ1-6; D might be TRBD1 (6 bases). V lost 2 bases and J 1 base, leaving 9 bases between the germline ends. The CDR3 consists of 16 residues. From germline, CDR1 is SEHNR and CDR2 FQNEAQ (reference sequence). The CDR3 region is CASSLQGLSYNSPLHF. The CDR3 DNA follows: TGTGCCAGCAGCTTACAGGGGCTTTCCTATAATTCACCCCTCCACTTT.

J is TRBJ1-1 and V is TRBV27; 7 bases are a match to TRBD1. The CDR3 covers 15 residues. V lost 5 bases to trimming and J lost 3 bases; unmatched junction nucleotides: 9. Germline CDR1 reads MNHEY; CDR2 reads SMNVEV (reference sequence). The CDR3 protein is CASSTTDRRDTEAFF. The CDR3 DNA reads as TGTGCCAGCAGTACCACGGACAGGAGGGACACTGAAGCTTTCTTT.

This clone was recorded once. The V and J genes are TRBV5-5 and TRBJ2-3, with a possible D match to TRBD1 (6 bases). Germline CDR1 and CDR2: SGHKS and YYEKEE (reference sequence). The CDR3 is made up of 15 amino acids. V lost 5 bases, J lost 6 bases, and 19 bases lay in between. CDR3 in amino acids: CASRYIGGRGDTQYF. CDR3 sequence (DNA): TGTGCCAGCAGATATATCGGTGGTAGGGGGGATACGCAGTATTTT.

The CDR3 protein is CASSGGGVHQPQHF. In nucleotides, the CDR3 is TGTGCCAGCAGTGGAGGGGGGGTTCATCAGCCCCAGCATTTT. The chain links TRBV6-6 to TRBJ1-5; D possibly corresponds to TRBD1 (6 bases). The V gene's germline CDR1 is MNHNY and CDR2 SVGAGI (reference sequence). The CDR3 extends over 14 amino acids. Trimming pared 5 bases from V and 5 bases from J, leaving 13 bases between.

Written as DNA, the CDR3 is TGTGCCAGCAGTTTAGGGGACATTGCGGACGGCTACGAGCAGTACTTC. Protein product: CASSLGDIADGYEQYF. The gene calls are TRBV27 and TRBJ2-7; TRBD1 is a possible D gene (6 bases). Germline CDR1 is MNHEY and CDR2 is SMNVEV (reference sequence). Trimming took 2 bases from V and 3 from J, leaving 17 bases between them. The CDR3 is 16 amino acids.

This clone appeared once. This chain connects TRBV7-8 to TRBJ2-2; D not certain. The CDR3 is made up of 13 amino acids. The V and J ends lost 7 bases and 6 bases respectively, with 12 bases between them. CDR1 is SGHVS and CDR2 is FQNEAQ in the germline V gene. The CDR3 DNA reads TGTGCCAGCAACGCGGTTTGGGCCGGGGAGCTGTTTTTT. Encoded protein: CASNAVWAGELFF.

This clone was seen only once. The J gene is TRBJ2-1, the V gene TRBV10-1; 8 nucleotides align to TRBD2. Trimming took 3 bases from V and 9 from J; bases not matched to a gene: 13. From germline, CDR1 is WNHNN and CDR2 SYGVQD (reference sequence). The CDR3 is 16 amino acids. The DNA for the CDR3 is TGCGCCAGCAGTGAAACCGTCGGGGATAGCGGGACTGAGCAGTTCTTC. Its protein is CASSETVGDSGTEQFF.

The chain carries TRBV6-6 and TRBJ1-4; D possibly corresponds to TRBD1 (6 bases). Germline assignment: CDR1 MNHNY and CDR2 SVGAGI (reference sequence). This CDR3 spans 14 amino acids. V dropped 1 base and J dropped 10 bases, with 13 bases sitting between them. CDR3 sequence: CASSYFGGQGKLFF. DNA for the CDR3: TGTGCCAGCAGTTACTTCGGGGGGCAGGGAAAACTGTTTTTT.